The 7 T cell receptor beta chains below come from one sample, sequenced in a study of identical twins. TCRdb passed the 5' RACE reads through MiXCR, listing each CDR3 protein once. Found here are some 1,600,000 distinct CDR3 sequences, about 32% of them singletons; the top ten hold about 0.27%. Sequencing was carried out using cord blood. These receptors were obtained from a newborn girl in good health.

This clonotype was found once. The chain carries TRBV4-1 and TRBJ2-2; 9 bases agree with TRBD1. This CDR3 has 17 residues. Germline V gene lookup returns CDR1 MGHRA and CDR2 YSYEKL. V shed 1 base, J shed 1 base, and the junction held 4 bases outside the gene matches. The DNA of the CDR3 is TGCGCCAGCAGCCAAGCGACAGGGGGGCTGAACACCGGGGAGCTGTTTTTT. Encoded protein: CASSQATGGLNTGELFF.

This clonotype occurred many times. Sequence at one end of the junction differs from germline and may be a read error. The chain has TRBV5-1 and TRBJ2-7; D gene uncertain. Germline CDR1 is SGHRS and CDR2 is YFSETQ. CDR3 length: 14 amino acids. CDR3 protein: CASSLGQATYEQYF. DNA of the CDR3: TGTGCCAGCAGTTTAGGGCAGGCCACCTACGAGCAGTACTTC.

This clonotype occurred many times. This rearrangement joins TRBV11-1 to TRBJ1-2; D not certain. Trimming took 4 bases from V and 5 from J, leaving 8 bases between them. CDR3 length: 12 amino acids. Germline V gene sequence: CDR1 SGHAT, CDR2 FQDESV (reference sequence). The CDR3: CASSSDGYGYTF. DNA of the CDR3: TGTGCCAGCAGCTCGGACGGGTATGGCTACACCTTC.

CDR3 sequence reads: CASSPPGEGQETQYF. The DNA for the CDR3 is TGTGCCAGCAGCCCCCCTGGCGAGGGCCAAGAGACCCAGTACTTC. V usage is TRBV7-2 and J usage is TRBJ2-5, with TRBD2 as a possible D gene (5 bases). The CDR3 totals 15 residues. In germline, CDR1 is SGHTA, CDR2 FQGNSA. Trimming left V 5 bases short and J 1 base short, with 14 bases between.

This clonotype turned up a few times. This chain links TRBV5-1 with TRBJ2-3; no definite D call. The germline gives CDR1 SGHRS, CDR2 YFSETQ. Between the trimmed V and J ends, which lost 0 bases and 0 bases, there was a span of 17 bases. The CDR3 extends over 18 amino acids. CDR3 in amino acids: CASSLAEVRLLSTDTQYF. DNA of the CDR3: TGCGCCAGCAGCTTGGCCGAGGTGCGACTCCTTAGCACAGATACGCAGTATTTT. Variable domain in full (rest from reference TRBV5-1 and TRBJ2-3): KAGVTQTPRYLIKTRGQQVTLSCSPISGHRSVSWYQQTPGQGLQFLFEYFSETQRNKGNFPGRFSGRQFSNSRSEMNVSTLELGDSALYLCASSLAEVRLLSTDTQYFGPGTRLTVL.

This clonotype occurred a few times. The chain is built from TRBV6-5 and TRBJ2-7; a possible D gene is TRBD1 (7 bases). The J call may not be correct, given that the DNA end is closer to TRBJ2-5. CDR1 and CDR2 (germline): MNHEY, SVGAGI. The CDR3 runs 13 residues. Here the CDR3 DNA reads TGTGCCAGCAGACCCCCAGGGGGGGAGACCCAGTACTTC. Translating gives CASRPPGGETQYF.

For this clonotype: The junction shows a germline mismatch at one end, possibly a read error. This rearrangement joins TRBV6-2 or TRBV6-3 to TRBJ2-1; TRBD2 agrees at 9 bases. The CDR3 spans 15 residues. Per the germline V gene, CDR1 is MNHEY and CDR2 is SVGEGT. CDR3 in DNA: TGTGCCAGCAGCTACTGGTGGAGCGGGGGGACAGACCAGTTCTTC. Encoded protein: CASSYWWSGGTDQFF.